This TCR beta chain was observed in a study of sequential checkpoint blockade in melanoma (dated by TCRdb to about 2019). Study-level background: Using 1:1 randomization, the trial assigned patients either to first-line nivolumab followed by ipilimumab (arm A) or to ipilimumab followed by nivolumab (arm B). About 24 patients had matched tumor biopsies taken before treatment and at week 13, after single-agent nivolumab (arm A) or ipilimumab (arm B). Roughly 84% of the matched pre- and post-treatment tumor biopsy pairs came from the same lesion. DNA from roughly 94 melanoma tumor samples collected before treatment underwent TCRbeta immunosequencing. Maintenance nivolumab was given following each of the two trial sequences.

The CDR3 runs 13 amino acids, cysteine and phenylalanine included. Of all the DNA, just the CDR3 is kept, 39 bases in frame from base 1. The germline V gene encodes CDR1 WSHSY and CDR2 SAAADI. V and J are truncated by 4 bases and 6 bases respectively, leaving an intervening sequence of 13 bases. Points on this clone: It has no known antigen specificity. Base quality data are lacking; no much larger clone is found one base away.

TCRbeta CDR3 regions were immunosequenced from genomic DNA with the immunoSEQ Assay. Before high-throughput sequencing, genomic DNA was amplified using bias-controlled multiplex PCR. From the authors' description of their analysis: To quantify the absolute abundance of each unique TCRbeta CDR3 region, the sequences were collapsed and filtered. Clonality, defined as 1 minus Pielou's evenness, was calculated using only productive rearrangements. To compute tumor T-cell fraction, TCRbeta template counts were normalized to usable DNA, with usable DNA estimated from several housekeeping genes. A previously published method was used to identify clones with significantly greater frequencies in on-treatment samples than in baseline samples. This immuneACCESS table, as held by TCRdb, lists in-frame sequences with V and J called but not all clones. Of the missing ones, under half trace to an unresolved V gene in checked studies; the others have no known cause. D and trimming were read from the DNA, whereas the V and J calls and clone size are those reported in that table. The sample profile shows 6,500 to 9,000 clones; around a quarter of them were found once. The ten largest clonotypes hold under 6% of the sample.

The sample's treatment or condition, from its label and the paper: randomized to nivolumab then ipilimumab (arm A) or the reverse (arm B). Prior DNA-damaging chemotherapy had not been received by any trial patient. CheckMate 064, a randomized, open-label phase II trial of sequential checkpoint blockade, was the source of the samples, all of which came from patients with melanoma. Tumor TCR sequencing used genomic DNA from formalin-fixed paraffin-embedded (FFPE) tissue samples. Overall study outcomes, separate from this receptor: PD-L1 staining and CD8+ T-cell counts correlated with tumor T-cell fraction and clonality, whereas mutational load did not. In the nivolumab-first arm (arm A), pretreatment tumor TIL clonality was associated with response (P = .04). Larger, independent patient cohorts are needed to validate the response-prediction model that combines TCR metrics and mutation burden. Clinical benefit was about 30 times more likely to be achieved by patients whose tumor T-cell fraction and clonality increased by week 13. Small sample sizes and reduced statistical power limited the analyses of tumor T-cell fraction within each arm.

Recombination linked TRBV10-2 to TRBJ2-7; the D gene assignment is ambiguous. The source material was tumor tissue (inferred from file names), sampled from a patient given nivolumab and ipilimumab in sequence. This receptor was obtained from a human donor with melanoma. The nucleotides read TGCGCCAGCAGTGCGCTCGTCGGGTTCGAGCAGTACTTC. Its product reads: CASSALVGFEQYF.